This paragraph reports one T cell receptor (beta chain). These data originate in a study of human thymus T cells. Surgeons resected thymus tissue during corrective heart surgery. Assay used: immunoSEQ multiplex PCR; TCRdb lists only in-frame clones, some missing. This table has roughly 120,000 clones, more than 90% appearing once. The sequenced material came from thymus tissue. The receptor was isolated from a boy under three years old with a congenital heart defect but otherwise immunologically healthy.

The CDR3 spells CASGGGPHYEQYF. The CDR3 DNA is TGTGCCAGCGGCGGGGGACCCCACTACGAGCAGTACTTC. The genes are TRBV9 and TRBJ2-7; 7 nucleotides align to TRBD2. CDR3 length: 13 residues. Per the germline V gene, CDR1 is SGDLS and CDR2 is YYNGEE. V dropped 7 bases and J dropped 3; count of bases not matched to a gene: 7.